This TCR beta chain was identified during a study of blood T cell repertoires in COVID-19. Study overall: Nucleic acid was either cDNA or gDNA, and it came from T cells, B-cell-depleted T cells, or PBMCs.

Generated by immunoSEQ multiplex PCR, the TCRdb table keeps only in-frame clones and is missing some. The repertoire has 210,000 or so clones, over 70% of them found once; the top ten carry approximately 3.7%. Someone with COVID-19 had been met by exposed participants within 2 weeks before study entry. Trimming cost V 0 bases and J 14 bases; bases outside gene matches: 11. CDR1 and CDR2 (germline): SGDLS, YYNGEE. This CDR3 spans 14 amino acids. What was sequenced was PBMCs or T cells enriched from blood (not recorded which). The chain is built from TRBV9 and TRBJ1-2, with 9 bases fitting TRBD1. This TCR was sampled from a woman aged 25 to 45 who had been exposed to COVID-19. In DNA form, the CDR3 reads TGTGCCAGCAGCGTAGGAACAGGGGGCGGCAGCGGGACCTTC. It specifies CASSVGTGGGSGTF.